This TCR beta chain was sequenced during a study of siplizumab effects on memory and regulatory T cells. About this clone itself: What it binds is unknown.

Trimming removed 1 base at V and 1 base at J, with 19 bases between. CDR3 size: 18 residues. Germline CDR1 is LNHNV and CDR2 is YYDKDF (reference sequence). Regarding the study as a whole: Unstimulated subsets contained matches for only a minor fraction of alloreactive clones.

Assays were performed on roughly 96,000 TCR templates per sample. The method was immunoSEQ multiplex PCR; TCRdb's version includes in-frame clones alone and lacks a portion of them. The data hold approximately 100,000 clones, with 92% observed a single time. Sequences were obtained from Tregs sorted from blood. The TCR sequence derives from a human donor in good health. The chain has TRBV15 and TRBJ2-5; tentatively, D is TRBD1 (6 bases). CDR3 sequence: CATSRGPYRVRGQETQYF. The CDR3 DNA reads TGTGCCACCAGCAGAGGACCTTACAGGGTTAGGGGCCAAGAGACCCAGTACTTC.